This T cell receptor beta chain appears in the sequencing data of a study of T cell repertoires in ileal Crohn's disease. Some clones are missing from TCRdb's copy, which holds only in-frame ones; the method was immunoSEQ multiplex PCR. In the table there are about 5,800 clones, 95% of which are singletons. The CDR3 is made up of 15 amino acids. V was clipped by 3 bases and J by 0 bases; unmatched bases: 2. The V gene's germline CDR1 is SGHRS and CDR2 YFSETQ. Sequenced material: ileal tissue. The sequence came from an adult with Crohn's disease. This chain connects TRBV5-1 to TRBJ2-1, with 8 bases identical to TRBD1. This chain's CDR3 is CASSWTGTSYNEQFF. The CDR3 region has the DNA TGCGCCAGCAGCTGGACAGGGACCTCCTACAATGAGCAGTTCTTC.